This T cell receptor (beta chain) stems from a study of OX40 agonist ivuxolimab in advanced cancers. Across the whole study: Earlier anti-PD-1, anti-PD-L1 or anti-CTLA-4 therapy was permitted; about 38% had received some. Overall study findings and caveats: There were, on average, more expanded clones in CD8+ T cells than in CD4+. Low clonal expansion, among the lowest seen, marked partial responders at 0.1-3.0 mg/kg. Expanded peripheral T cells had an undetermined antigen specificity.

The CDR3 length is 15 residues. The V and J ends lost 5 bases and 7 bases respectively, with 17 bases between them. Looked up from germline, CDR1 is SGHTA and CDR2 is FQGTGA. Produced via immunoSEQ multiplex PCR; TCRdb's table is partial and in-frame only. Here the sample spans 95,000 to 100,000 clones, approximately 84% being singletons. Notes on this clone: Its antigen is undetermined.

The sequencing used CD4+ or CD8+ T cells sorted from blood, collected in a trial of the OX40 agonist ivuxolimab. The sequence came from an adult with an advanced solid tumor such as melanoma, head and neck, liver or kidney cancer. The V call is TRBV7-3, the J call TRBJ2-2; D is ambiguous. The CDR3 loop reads CASSATGPVGGELFF. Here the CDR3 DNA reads TGTGCCAGCAGCGCTACCGGGCCAGTAGGCGGGGAGCTGTTTTTT.